A single sample gave rise to the 23 T cell receptor beta chains below, sequenced in a study of blood T cell repertoires in COVID-19. The method was immunoSEQ multiplex PCR; TCRdb's version includes in-frame clones alone and lacks a portion of them. The sample yields approximately 210,000 clones, around four fifths seen once. Sequencing input: peripheral blood. The receptor set was obtained from a woman in her seventies with active or convalescent COVID-19.

The chain couples TRBV19 to TRBJ2-5, with D possibly TRBD1 on 7 matching bases. Trimming took 6 bases from V and 5 from J, leaving 19 bases between them. Germline V gene sequence: CDR1 LNHDA, CDR2 SQIVND (reference sequence). CDR3 length: 15 amino acids. This CDR3 is CASRPLGQAGETQYF. The CDR3 nucleotides read TGTGCCAGTAGACCACTTGGACAGGCGGGGGAGACCCAGTACTTC.

This chain connects TRBV29-1 to TRBJ1-1; D is unresolved. The CDR3 is made up of 12 amino acids. Germline V lookup: CDR1 SQVTM, CDR2 ANQGSEA. V was shortened by 4 bases and J by 1 base, with 7 bases between the two germline ends. CDR3 sequence reads: CSVGRRNTEAFF. CDR3 coding DNA: TGCAGCGTTGGACGGAGGAACACTGAAGCTTTCTTT.

The chain links TRBV9 to TRBJ2-3; TRBD2 agrees at 11 bases. V was pared by 0 bases and J by 5 bases, with 2 bases of the junction left unmatched. Germline assignment: CDR1 SGDLS and CDR2 YYNGEE. The CDR3 extends over 15 amino acids. The CDR3 DNA follows: TGTGCCAGCAGCGTAGGAACTAGCGGGGGAGATACGCAGTATTTT. Its protein product is CASSVGTSGGDTQYF.

V is TRBV7-2 and J is TRBJ1-6; 10 nucleotides agree with TRBD1. CDR1 is SGHTA and CDR2 is FQGNSA in the germline V gene. V shed 4 bases and J 10 bases; nucleotides not matched to a gene: 10. The CDR3 contains 16 residues. CDR3 amino acids: CASSSGRDRGRSPLHF. Here the CDR3 DNA reads TGTGCCAGCAGCTCGGGGCGGGACAGGGGACGGTCACCCCTCCACTTT.

The gene calls are TRBV18 and TRBJ1-6, with D perhaps matching TRBD1 (6 bases). In germline, CDR1 is KGHSH, CDR2 LQKENI. Trimming pared 1 base from V and 6 bases from J, leaving 16 bases between. The CDR3 loop spans 17 amino acids. The CDR3 loop reads CASSPRSLGGGNSPLHF. CDR3 coding DNA: TGTGCCAGCTCACCACGTTCTTTAGGGGGGGGTAATTCACCCCTCCACTTT.

This clone was observed a few times. Additional DNA sequences in this sample encode the identical CDR3. The chain has TRBV3-1 (or the pseudogene TRBV3-2) and TRBJ1-1; 11 bases are a match to TRBD1. This CDR3 is built from 16 residues. Germline V CDR1 and CDR2: LGHDT, YNNKEL (reference sequence). Trimming took 0 bases from V and 5 from J; bases not matched to a gene: 5. This CDR3 reads CASSQDPGQGGTEAFF. CDR3 nucleotide sequence: TGTGCCAGCAGCCAAGATCCGGGACAGGGGGGAACTGAAGCTTTCTTT.

The V call is TRBV29-1, the J call TRBJ1-2, with D perhaps TRBD1 (5 bases). The germline gives CDR1 SQVTM, CDR2 ANQGSEA. Deletions cut 2 bases from V and 4 bases from J, with 8 bases between. The CDR3 loop spans 12 amino acids. CDR3 sequence (DNA): TGCAGCGTTGAACGGGGGGGCTATGGCTACACCTTC. It is translated as CSVERGGYGYTF.

The chain couples TRBV3-1 (or the pseudogene TRBV3-2) to TRBJ2-3, with TRBD2 identical over 9 bases. The CDR3 extends over 16 amino acids. V lost 3 bases to trimming and J lost 7 bases; unmatched junction nucleotides: 11. Germline CDR1 is LGHDT and CDR2 is YNNKEL (reference sequence). The CDR3 sequence: CASSQASGAFGNTQYF. The CDR3 DNA reads TGTGCCAGCAGCCAGGCTAGCGGGGCGTTCGGAAATACGCAGTATTTT.

The J gene is TRBJ2-4, the V gene TRBV9; 7 bases map to TRBD1. The CDR3 runs to 14 residues. V was clipped by 2 bases and J by 5 bases; unmatched bases: 4. The germline CDR1 and CDR2 sequences are SGDLS and YYNGEE. This CDR3 is CASSVGTAENIQYF. CDR3 nucleotides: TGTGCCAGCAGCGTGGGGACAGCAGAAAACATTCAGTACTTC.

About this clone: This same CDR3 is encoded by further DNA sequences in the sample. The chain recombines TRBV12-3 or TRBV12-4 with TRBJ2-1; D remains ambiguous. This CDR3 region has 11 residues. Trimming left V 3 bases short and J 8 bases short, with 5 bases between. The CDR3 region is CASSFFDEQFF. As DNA, the CDR3 is TGTGCCAGCAGTTTTTTCGATGAGCAGTTCTTC.

The chain has TRBV30 and TRBJ1-3; TRBD1 might be the D (6 bases). The CDR3 length is 14 residues. Trimming left V 4 bases short and J 4 bases short, with 14 bases between. CDR1 and CDR2 from the germline V gene are GTSNPN and SVGIG (reference sequence). The CDR3 spells CAWNPQGSGNTIYF. The CDR3 bases are TGTGCCTGGAACCCTCAGGGGTCCGGAAACACCATATATTTT.

This clone was found a few times. For the CDR3, the DNA is TGTGCCAGCAGGAAAAGGACAGCGGGGACCGGGGAGCTGTTTTTT. Protein product: CASRKRTAGTGELFF. The V and J genes are TRBV7-3 and TRBJ2-2, with D possibly being TRBD2 (7 bases). The germline CDR1 and CDR2 sequences are SGHTA and FQGTGA. Trimming pared 6 bases from V and 5 bases from J, leaving 16 bases between. This CDR3 comprises 15 residues.

The V and J genes are TRBV5-1 and TRBJ1-1; a possible D gene is TRBD1 (5 bases). The CDR3 extends over 14 amino acids. CDR1 and CDR2 (germline): SGHRS, YFSETQ. Trimming shortened V by 7 bases and J by 11 bases, and 24 bases separated the two germline ends. The CDR3, as DNA: TGCGCCAGCCAACCCCAGGGACTCCTTGCCGGGGCTTTCTTT. Residues: CASQPQGLLAGAFF.

Only a few counts were recorded for this clone. The chain's CDR3 is CASSMLAAGVQETQYF. The CDR3 DNA reads TGTGCCAGTAGTATGTTAGCGGCCGGGGTTCAAGAGACCCAGTACTTC. The J gene is TRBJ2-5, the V gene TRBV19; tentative D call: TRBD2 (6 bases). The germline gives CDR1 LNHDA, CDR2 SQIVND (reference sequence). This CDR3 has 16 amino acids. The germline V and J ends were trimmed by 3 bases and 2 bases, with 16 bases remaining between them.

The chain recombines TRBV6-5 with TRBJ2-4; D might be TRBD2 (6 bases). The V end lost 5 bases, the J end lost 8 bases, and 19 bases lay between the germline ends. Per germline, CDR1 MNHEY and CDR2 SVGAGI. This CDR3 region has 15 residues. The CDR3 loop reads CASSRGLTGRDIQYF. The CDR3 nucleotides read TGTGCCAGCAGTCGGGGACTGACCGGCCGAGACATTCAGTACTTC.

The chain has TRBV13 and TRBJ2-7; TRBD1 matches at 11 bases. J gave up 7 bases and V 3 bases, and 8 bases lay outside the gene matches. CDR1 is PRHDT and CDR2 is FYEKMQ in the germline V gene (reference sequence). CDR3 length: 15 amino acids. The CDR3 loop is CASSLGQGVPEEQYF. The CDR3 DNA is TGTGCCAGCAGCTTGGGACAGGGGGTTCCGGAGGAGCAGTACTTC.

The rearrangement links TRBV12-3 or TRBV12-4 to TRBJ1-5; no definite D call. The CDR3 sequence is 13 residues long. The V and J ends lost 0 bases and 7 bases respectively, with 7 bases between them. The CDR3 region has the DNA TGTGCCAGCAGTTTAGCGTCAGAACAGCCCCAGCATTTT. It yields the protein CASSLASEQPQHF.

The chain links TRBV6-5 to TRBJ2-3; 7 bases map to TRBD2. The V gene end was trimmed by 6 bases and the J gene end by 0 bases; junction bases not matched to a gene: 6. This CDR3 region has 15 residues. Germline-derived CDR1 and CDR2 are MNHEY and SVGAGI. The CDR3 loop reads CASRGGTPSTDTQYF. As DNA, the CDR3 is TGTGCCAGCAGGGGGGGGACCCCTAGCACAGATACGCAGTATTTT.

V and J are TRBV9 and TRBJ2-3, with D perhaps TRBD1 (6 bases). Between the trimmed V and J ends, which lost 2 bases and 0 bases, there was a span of 10 bases. Germline CDR1 reads SGDLS; CDR2 reads YYNGEE. This CDR3 has 15 amino acids. CDR3 sequence (DNA): TGTGCCAGCAGCGTGCGGACAGAAAGCACAGATACGCAGTATTTT. Its protein is CASSVRTESTDTQYF.

The chain combines TRBV28 with TRBJ2-2; D gene uncertain. The CDR3 spans 12 residues. The germline CDR1 and CDR2 sequences are MDHEN and SYDVKM. The germline V and J ends were trimmed by 7 bases and 1 base, with 4 bases remaining between them. Here the CDR3 reads CASIQNTGELFF. The CDR3 bases are TGTGCCAGCATCCAGAACACCGGGGAGCTGTTTTTT.

V usage is TRBV2 and J usage is TRBJ1-5; D might be TRBD1 (6 bases). The V end was cut by 6 bases, the J end by 3 bases, with 18 bases between. The CDR3 sequence is 16 residues long. Germline V CDR1 and CDR2: SNHLY, FYNNEI. CDR3 protein: CASSLMQGRTNQPQHF. CDR3 nucleotide sequence: TGTGCCAGCAGCCTTATGCAGGGGCGGACCAATCAGCCCCAGCATTTT. The entire variable domain, with the rest obtained from reference TRBV2 and TRBJ1-5, is as follows: EPEVTQTPSHQVTQMGQEVILRCVPISNHLYFYWYRQILGQKVEFLVSFYNNEISEKSEIFDDQFSVERPDGSNFTLKIRSTKLEDSAMYFCASSLMQGRTNQPQHFGDGTRLSIL.

The chain uses TRBV6-6 and TRBJ2-1, with 9 bases matching TRBD1. The CDR3 spans 14 residues. V dropped 0 bases and J dropped 9; count of bases not matched to a gene: 3. Per the germline V gene, CDR1 is MNHNY and CDR2 is SVGAGI (reference sequence). In DNA form, the CDR3 reads TGTGCCAGCAGTTACTCTGTGACAGGGGGTGAGCAGTTCTTC. As protein: CASSYSVTGGEQFF.

J is TRBJ2-7 and V is TRBV6-5, with 11 bases identical to TRBD1. V shed 8 bases and J 6 bases; nucleotides not matched to a gene: 9. Per the germline V gene, CDR1 is MNHEY and CDR2 is SVGAGI. The CDR3 is 14 amino acids. CDR3 sequence (DNA): TGTGCCAGCCTCCGGGACAGGGGGGTTTCCGAGCAGTACTTC. It encodes CASLRDRGVSEQYF.